This T cell receptor beta chain was sequenced during a study of T cells in Graves' hyperthyroidism and ophthalmopathy. Study-level findings and limits: Most expanded thyroid clonotypes above 0.001 also appeared in blood.

CDR3 length equals 16 residues. Germline CDR1 is SQVTM and CDR2 is ANQGSEA. Trimming pared 2 bases from V and 2 bases from J, leaving 16 bases between. Investigators excluded patients with uncontrolled infection, other autoimmune disease, pregnancy or lactation. Clinical symptoms, serum thyroxine and TRAb, thyroid ultrasound and orbital computed tomography were used for the diagnoses. The source of the PBMCs was more than 9.5 ml of fresh peripheral blood. This clonotype has only a few counts. Its antigen remains unknown. Researchers amplified the TCR beta CDR3 regions from RNA transcripts. Researchers ran a first-round RT-PCR on the TCR CDR3 using the HTBI primer set. A single record per CDR3 protein comes from TCRdb applying MiXCR to the multiplex PCR reads. The data hold roughly 300,000 distinct CDR3 sequences, with approximately 13% observed a single time.

The rearrangement joins TRBV29-1 to TRBJ2-1; no clear D gene. The clonotype was recovered from a woman between 25 and 40 years old with Graves' hyperthyroidism. The specimen was blood. CDR3 protein: CSVELLNKNPYNEQFF. CDR3 DNA sequence: TGCAGCGTTGAACTACTAAACAAAAACCCCTACAATGAGCAGTTCTTC.